The T cell receptor beta chain under discussion was sequenced for a study of TIL therapy for anti-PD-1-resistant metastatic lung cancer. The wider study: By whole-exome sequencing, median non-synonymous tumor mutation burden was more than 1.2 mutations per megabase.

The CDR3 runs to 16 residues. The V and J ends lost 3 bases and 3 bases respectively, with 14 bases between them. In germline, CDR1 is SGHNT, CDR2 YENEEA. Findings and caveats of the study: Treatment-naive, never-smoker and oncogene-addicted patients were overrepresented in this highly selected cohort.

Indicated time point: pre-treatment sample, taken before nivolumab and TIL therapy. Pleural nodules or supraclavicular lymph nodes made up most of the excised metastases sampled. Patients then received nivolumab; progressors got lymphodepletion, TIL and IL-2. Adults with stage 4 NSCLC were enrolled in a phase I trial. As for this clone: Its antigen is unknown.

Sequencing used immunoSEQ v3. Method: immunoSEQ multiplex PCR; TCRdb's copy keeps in-frame clones and lacks some. The table lists about 14,000 clones, approximately 71% of them singletons. This clonotype was obtained from a woman aged 30 to 85 with non-small cell lung cancer. The chain couples TRBV11-3 to TRBJ1-4; D remains unclear. This specimen was tumor tissue, taken at baseline. CDR3 sequence: CASSLVNSGPNEKLFF. CDR3 nucleotide sequence: TGTGCCAGCAGCTTGGTCAACAGTGGGCCTAATGAAAAACTGTTTTTT.